These 24 T cell receptor beta chains originate from one sample sequenced in a study of response to subunit inactivated influenza vaccine. In TCRdb, the RT-PCR reads were re-called with MiXCR into one record per CDR3 protein. This sample yields under 750,000 distinct CDR3 sequences, of which about 10% are seen a single time; roughly 10% belongs to the top ten. The starting material was PBMCs from blood, obtained on the day of vaccination. The receptors here all came from a man in his fifties or sixties who received an inactivated influenza vaccine.

This clonotype was found many times. J is TRBJ2-5 and V is TRBV5-6; no clear D. The CDR3 extends over 14 amino acids. Germline CDR1 SGHDT, CDR2 YYEEEE. Trimming cost V 0 bases and J 5 bases, with 11 bases left between them. The CDR3 region is CASSLEGFGETQYF. CDR3 DNA sequence: TGTGCCAGCAGCTTGGAGGGTTTTGGTGAGACCCAGTACTTC.

This clonotype occurred many times. The chain couples TRBV7-6 to TRBJ2-1; the match to TRBD1 covers 10 bases. There are 14 residues in the CDR3. The V gene's germline CDR1 is SGHVS and CDR2 FNYEAQ. J lost 9 bases, V lost 5 bases, and 7 bases had no gene match. As DNA, the CDR3 is TGTGCCAGCAGCCCCGGGACAGGGGTCAGTGAGCAGTTCTTC. Translating gives CASSPGTGVSEQFF. Together with reference TRBV7-6 and TRBJ2-1, the CDR3 gives the full variable domain: GAGVSQSPRYKVTKRGQDVALRCDPISGHVSLYWYRQALGQGPEFLTYFNYEAQQDKSGLPNDRFSAERPEGSISTLTIQRTEQRDSAMYRCASSPGTGVSEQFFGPGTRLTVL.

This clonotype was found a few times. This chain uses TRBV7-9 with TRBJ2-4; D tentatively fits TRBD1 or TRBD2 (5 bases each). The V and J ends lost 1 base and 1 base respectively, with 14 bases between them. CDR3 length equals 17 residues. CDR1 is SEHNR, CDR2 FQNEAQ, per germline (reference sequence). In DNA, the CDR3 is TGTGCCAGCAGCTTAGGAGCAGGGACGGCGGCCAAAAACATTCAGTACTTC. Translating gives CASSLGAGTAAKNIQYF. Based on the CDR3 plus reference TRBV7-9 and TRBJ2-4, the full variable domain is DTGVSQNPRHKITKRGQNVTFRCDPISEHNRLYWYRQTLGQGPEFLTYFQNEAQLEKSRLLSDRFSAERPKGSFSTLEIQRTEQGDSAMYLCASSLGAGTAAKNIQYFGAGTRLSVL.

This chain connects TRBV4-3 to TRBJ1-1; D is possibly TRBD1 (5 bases). This CDR3 has 12 residues. Germline CDR1 reads LGHNA; CDR2 reads YSLEER. The ends were cut back, 4 bases at V and 11 bases at J, with 14 bases in the middle. This CDR3 reads CASSRDGDGAFF. CDR3 bases: TGCGCCAGCAGCCGGGACGGAGACGGGGCTTTCTTT.

The chain links TRBV7-2 to TRBJ1-6; D gene uncertain. The CDR3 consists of 13 residues. V lost 3 bases and J 14 bases, leaving 14 bases between the germline ends. The germline V gene has CDR1 SGHTA and CDR2 FQGNSA. CDR3 region: CASSLPSKLSLHF. The DNA for the CDR3 is TGTGCCAGCAGCTTGCCCTCCAAGTTGTCCCTCCACTTT.

The chain couples TRBV4-2 to TRBJ2-7; 7 bases map to TRBD1. The CDR3 loop spans 15 amino acids. The V gene's germline CDR1 is LGHNA and CDR2 YNFKEQ. Losses at the gene ends were 0 bases for V and 2 bases for J; bases not matched to a gene: 4. The CDR3 reads CASSQDRDSTYEQYF. The CDR3 DNA sequence: TGTGCCAGCAGCCAAGATCGGGACAGCACCTACGAGCAGTACTTC.

This clonotype was counted ten times or more. The chain couples TRBV14 to TRBJ2-1; a weak D match, TRBD1 (5 bases). Between the trimmed V and J ends, which lost 0 bases and 5 bases, there was a span of 8 bases. CDR3 size: 14 residues. CDR1 SGHDN and CDR2 FVKESK come from the germline V gene. The CDR3 protein is CASSQDHRNNEQFF. In DNA form, the CDR3 reads TGTGCCAGCAGCCAAGATCACAGGAACAATGAGCAGTTCTTC.

This clonotype turned up a few times. The chain recombines TRBV7-9 with TRBJ2-4; D is unresolved. This CDR3 is 11 amino acids long. V was trimmed by 5 bases and J by 11 bases, leaving 10 bases between them. The germline CDR1 and CDR2 sequences are SEHNR and FQNEAQ (reference sequence). The CDR3 loop is CASSPVGFQYF. The CDR3 region has the DNA TGTGCCAGCAGCCCAGTCGGGTTTCAGTACTTC.

The sample holds a few counts of this clonotype. J is TRBJ2-1 and V is TRBV12-3 or TRBV12-4; TRBD2 might be the D (6 bases). This CDR3 is built from 15 residues. With 6 bases removed from V and 1 base from J, the gap between germline ends came to 13 bases. As DNA, the CDR3 is TGTGCCAGCAGGGATGGAGGAGGGTCCTACAATGAGCAGTTCTTC. Its protein is CASRDGGGSYNEQFF.

The chain has TRBV20-1 and TRBJ2-5; the match to TRBD2 covers 7 bases. CDR3 size: 17 residues. CDR1 is DFQATT and CDR2 is SNEGSKA in the germline V gene (reference sequence). V was pared by 0 bases and J by 1 base, with 11 bases of the junction left unmatched. The chain's CDR3 is CSARDYRRLAGQETQYF. CDR3 bases: TGCAGTGCTAGAGATTATCGTCGCTTAGCGGGCCAAGAGACCCAGTACTTC.

This clonotype was observed a handful of times. The J gene is TRBJ2-7, the V gene TRBV12-3 or TRBV12-4; TRBD2 agrees at 12 bases. Trimming took 5 bases from V and 3 from J; bases not matched to a gene: 8. CDR3 length equals 16 residues. The CDR3 DNA reads TGTGCCAGCAGTCACCGACTAGCGGGAGCCCGCTACGAGCAGTACTTC. Its translation: CASSHRLAGARYEQYF.

This clonotype showed up just a few times. The V and J genes are TRBV7-2 and TRBJ2-2; no firm D call. Trimming pared 1 base from V and 6 bases from J, leaving 12 bases between. The germline gives CDR1 SGHTA, CDR2 FQGNSA. The CDR3 contains 15 residues. CDR3 in DNA: TGTGCCAGCAGCTTAGGTTATAGCTTTTCCGGGGAGCTGTTTTTT. This gives the protein CASSLGYSFSGELFF.

The V gene is TRBV5-1, the J gene TRBJ1-2; 8 bases align to TRBD1. The CDR3 is 13 residues long. Germline CDR1 reads SGHRS; CDR2 reads YFSETQ. V shed 4 bases, J shed 7 bases, and the junction held 6 bases outside the gene matches. In DNA form, the CDR3 reads TGCGCCAGCAGCCCAACGACAGGGGTTGGCTACACCTTC. Translated, it gives CASSPTTGVGYTF.

The rearrangement joins TRBV7-9 to TRBJ2-1; TRBD2 matches at 11 bases. The CDR3 covers 11 residues. V lost 6 bases to trimming and J lost 15 bases; unmatched junction nucleotides: 4. Germline V gives CDR1 SEHNR, CDR2 FQNEAQ (reference sequence). The CDR3 reads CASSRLAGRFF. CDR3 bases: TGTGCCAGCAGTCGACTAGCGGGGCGGTTCTTC.

The sample holds a few counts of this clonotype. The chain has TRBV12-5 and TRBJ2-1; 8 bases fit TRBD2. The CDR3 is 16 residues long. V was clipped by 1 base and J by 10 bases; unmatched bases: 12. Germline values: CDR1 LGHNT, CDR2 FRNRAP. The CDR3 nucleotides are TGTGCTAGTGGTTTGGATCCTGGGTCCCCTAGCGGGGAGCAGTTCTTC. Translation gives CASGLDPGSPSGEQFF.

Only a few counts were recorded for this clonotype. This chain joins TRBV24-1 and TRBJ2-7; 8 bases line up with TRBD1. V lost 7 bases and J lost 5; bases outside the gene matches: 6. This CDR3 spans 13 amino acids. Germline V gene data show CDR1 as KGHDR and CDR2 as SFDVKD. CDR3 sequence (DNA): TGTGCCACCAGCACAGGGGGATTCGACGAGCAGTACTTC. Translating gives CATSTGGFDEQYF.

This clonotype was detected a few times. The chain couples TRBV7-9 to TRBJ2-1; 8 bases are shared with TRBD2. After removal of 0 bases from V and 8 bases from J, the junction contained 6 bases not matched to a gene. CDR1 and CDR2 from the germline V gene are SEHNR and FQNEAQ (reference sequence). This CDR3 region has 15 residues. CDR3 region: CASSLAMAGGDEQFF. CDR3 bases: TGTGCCAGCAGCTTAGCGATGGCGGGGGGCGATGAGCAGTTCTTC. Drawing the rest from reference TRBV7-9 and TRBJ2-1, the complete variable domain is DTGVSQNPRHKITKRGQNVTFRCDPISEHNRLYWYRQTLGQGPEFLTYFQNEAQLEKSRLLSDRFSAERPKGSFSTLEIQRTEQGDSAMYLCASSLAMAGGDEQFFGPGTRLTVL.

The chain links TRBV7-2 to TRBJ2-5; maybe TRBD2 (5 bases). Trimming took off 5 bases at V and 5 bases at J, with 18 bases between the two ends. This CDR3 is built from 15 residues. Germline V gives CDR1 SGHTA, CDR2 FQGNSA. In nucleotides, the CDR3 is TGTGCCAGCAGCCCATCGGTGGTCCGAGGGGAGACCCAGTACTTC. Its translation is CASSPSVVRGETQYF.

This clonotype was recorded a few times. This rearrangement joins TRBV5-1 to TRBJ1-1; D unclear. Germline loops: CDR1 SGHRS, CDR2 YFSETQ. The CDR3 spans 14 residues. The V and J ends lost 0 bases and 4 bases respectively, with 10 bases between them. CDR3 nucleotides: TGCGCCAGCAGCTTGGCTGGGGATCTCACTGAAGCTTTCTTT. Encoded protein: CASSLAGDLTEAFF. Full variable domain (remainder filled in from reference TRBV5-1 and TRBJ1-1): KAGVTQTPRYLIKTRGQQVTLSCSPISGHRSVSWYQQTPGQGLQFLFEYFSETQRNKGNFPGRFSGRQFSNSRSEMNVSTLELGDSALYLCASSLAGDLTEAFFGQGTRLTVV.

The V call is TRBV7-9, the J call TRBJ1-5; 11 bases agree with TRBD1. V shed 1 base and J 9 bases; nucleotides not matched to a gene: 2. The CDR3 is 14 amino acids. Germline CDR1 SEHNR, CDR2 FQNEAQ (reference sequence). CDR3 bases: TGTGCCAGCAGCTTAGGGACAGGGGGCATGCCCCAGCATTTT. Amino acids: CASSLGTGGMPQHF. Together with reference TRBV7-9 and TRBJ1-5, the CDR3 gives the full variable domain: DTGVSQNPRHKITKRGQNVTFRCDPISEHNRLYWYRQTLGQGPEFLTYFQNEAQLEKSRLLSDRFSAERPKGSFSTLEIQRTEQGDSAMYLCASSLGTGGMPQHFGDGTRLSIL.

The sample holds a few counts of this clonotype. This chain connects TRBV10-3 to TRBJ2-3; D is ambiguous. The CDR3 has 13 amino acids. Germline CDR1 is ENHRY and CDR2 is SYGVKD. Trimming took off 2 bases at V and 2 bases at J, with 5 bases between the two ends. The chain's CDR3 is CAISERATDTQYF. The CDR3 DNA reads TGTGCCATCAGTGAGAGGGCCACAGATACGCAGTATTTT.

This chain connects TRBV12-3 or TRBV12-4 to TRBJ1-5; TRBD1 matches at 7 bases. The CDR3 loop spans 15 amino acids. The trim removed 6 bases at V and 6 bases at J, leaving 11 bases unmatched. CDR3 in DNA: TGTGCCAGCAGCACCGGGACAGACTTCATTCAGCCCCAGCATTTT. It is translated as CASSTGTDFIQPQHF.

The chain uses TRBV7-2 and TRBJ2-7; a weak D match, TRBD1 (6 bases). The length of the CDR3 is 15 residues. Germline V gene lookup returns CDR1 SGHTA and CDR2 FQGNSA. The ends were cut back, 1 base at V and 7 bases at J, with 17 bases in the middle. The DNA of the CDR3 is TGTGCCAGCAGCTTAGTAGCAGGGGCCCCGGGGGAGCAGTACTTC. It specifies CASSLVAGAPGEQYF.

The chain's CDR3 is CAISEDRGLLNSPLHF. The CDR3 nucleotides read TGTGCCATCAGTGAGGACAGGGGGCTCCTTAATTCACCCCTCCACTTT. The gene calls are TRBV10-3 and TRBJ1-6; TRBD1 aligns across 10 bases. The CDR3 has 16 amino acids. In germline, CDR1 is ENHRY, CDR2 SYGVKD. The V and J ends lost 2 bases and 6 bases, in that order; junction bases with no gene match: 4.